This T cell receptor beta chain was documented in a study of type 1 and type 2 diabetes patients. Study-level information: The cohort mixed type 1 diabetes, type 2 diabetes and nondiabetic donors.

Concerning this clonotype itself: Sequence at one end of the junction differs from germline and may be a read error.

The CDR3 loop spans 16 amino acids. Germline CDR1 reads MGHRA; CDR2 reads YSYEKL. Genomic DNA was the PCR template. Amplification of the beta chain CDR3 used 30 forward and 13 reverse multiplex primers. MiXCR, run by TCRdb on the multiplex PCR reads, gives a single entry per CDR3 protein. The sample lists a few hundred thousand distinct CDR3 sequences; around 47% were seen once. The chain couples TRBV4-1 to TRBJ2-5, with 14 nucleotides matching TRBD2. Sequenced material: peripheral blood mononuclear cells (PBMCs). The origin of this receptor is a young man with type 2 diabetes. As DNA, the CDR3 is TGTGCCAGCAGCCGACTAGCGGGAGGGCCCGGGGAGACCCAGTACTTC. This translates into CASSRLAGGPGETQYF.